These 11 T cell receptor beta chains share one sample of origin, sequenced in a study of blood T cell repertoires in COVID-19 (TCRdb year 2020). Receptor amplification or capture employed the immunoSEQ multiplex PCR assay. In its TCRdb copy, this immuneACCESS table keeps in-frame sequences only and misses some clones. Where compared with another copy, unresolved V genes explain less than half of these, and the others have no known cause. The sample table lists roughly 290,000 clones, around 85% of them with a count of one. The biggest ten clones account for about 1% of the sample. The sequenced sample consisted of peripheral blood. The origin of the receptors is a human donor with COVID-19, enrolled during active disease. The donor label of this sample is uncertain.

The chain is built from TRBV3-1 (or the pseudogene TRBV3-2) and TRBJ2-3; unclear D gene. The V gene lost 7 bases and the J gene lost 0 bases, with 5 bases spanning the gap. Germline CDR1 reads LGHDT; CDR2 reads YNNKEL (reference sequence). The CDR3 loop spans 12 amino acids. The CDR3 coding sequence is TGTGCCAGCACAGGAAGCACAGATACGCAGTATTTT. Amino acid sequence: CASTGSTDTQYF.

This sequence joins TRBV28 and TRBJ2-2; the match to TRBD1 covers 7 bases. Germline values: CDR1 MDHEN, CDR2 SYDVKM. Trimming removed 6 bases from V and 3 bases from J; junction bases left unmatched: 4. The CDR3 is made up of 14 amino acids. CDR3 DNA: TGTGCCAGCAGACTTCAGGGGGACACCGGGGAGCTGTTTTTT. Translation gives CASRLQGDTGELFF.

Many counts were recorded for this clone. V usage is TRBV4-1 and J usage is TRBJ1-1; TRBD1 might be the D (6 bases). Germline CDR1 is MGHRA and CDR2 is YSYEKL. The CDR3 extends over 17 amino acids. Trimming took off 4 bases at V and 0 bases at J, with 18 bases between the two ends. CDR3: CASSPTATRGMNTEAFF. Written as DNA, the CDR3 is TGCGCCAGCAGCCCGACCGCCACCAGGGGCATGAACACTGAAGCTTTCTTT.

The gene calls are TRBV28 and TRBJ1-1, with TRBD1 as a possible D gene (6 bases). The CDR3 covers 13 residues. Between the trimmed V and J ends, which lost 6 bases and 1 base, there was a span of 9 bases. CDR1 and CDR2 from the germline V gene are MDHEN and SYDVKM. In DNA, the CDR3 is TGTGCCAGCAGGAGAGGGGGGAACACTGAAGCTTTCTTT. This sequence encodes CASRRGGNTEAFF.

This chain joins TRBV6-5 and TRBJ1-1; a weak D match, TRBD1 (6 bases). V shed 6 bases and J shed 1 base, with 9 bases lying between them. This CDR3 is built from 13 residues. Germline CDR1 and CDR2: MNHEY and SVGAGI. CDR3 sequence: CASSIGGNTEAFF. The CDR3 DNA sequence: TGTGCCAGCAGCATAGGGGGGAACACTGAAGCTTTCTTT.

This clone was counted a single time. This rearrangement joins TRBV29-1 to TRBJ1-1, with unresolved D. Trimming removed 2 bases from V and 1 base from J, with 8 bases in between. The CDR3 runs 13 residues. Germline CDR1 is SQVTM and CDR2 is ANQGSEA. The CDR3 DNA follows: TGCAGCGTTGAATTGGCCACGAACACTGAAGCTTTCTTT. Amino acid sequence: CSVELATNTEAFF.

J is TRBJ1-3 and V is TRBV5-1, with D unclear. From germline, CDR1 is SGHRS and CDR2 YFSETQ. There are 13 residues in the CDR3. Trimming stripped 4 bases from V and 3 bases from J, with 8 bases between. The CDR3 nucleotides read TGCGCCAGCAGCCCCTCGGGTGGAAACACCATATATTTT. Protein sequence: CASSPSGGNTIYF.

The CDR3 sequence: CASSEFHPLPRQNVNYGYTF. CDR3 nucleotide sequence: TGTGCCAGCAGTGAATTTCATCCCCTACCCAGACAGAACGTAAACTATGGCTACACCTTC. The gene calls are TRBV6-1 and TRBJ1-2; D is perhaps TRBD1 (5 bases). V dropped 2 bases and J dropped 2 bases, with 27 bases sitting between them. This CDR3 has 20 residues. CDR1 is MNHNS and CDR2 is SASEGT in the germline V gene.

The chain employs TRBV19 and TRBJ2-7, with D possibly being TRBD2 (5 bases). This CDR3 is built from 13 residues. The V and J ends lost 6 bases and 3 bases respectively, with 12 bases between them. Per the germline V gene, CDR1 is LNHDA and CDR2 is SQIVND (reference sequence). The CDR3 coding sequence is TGTGCCAGTAGACGGACGGGGAGCTACGAGCAGTACTTC. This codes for CASRRTGSYEQYF.

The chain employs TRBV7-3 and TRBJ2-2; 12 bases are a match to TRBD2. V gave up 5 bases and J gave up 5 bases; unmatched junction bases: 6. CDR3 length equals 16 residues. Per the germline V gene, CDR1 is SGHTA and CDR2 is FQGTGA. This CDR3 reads CASSPPSGRGTGELFF. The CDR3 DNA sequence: TGTGCCAGCAGCCCCCCTAGCGGGAGGGGGACCGGGGAGCTGTTTTTT.

In DNA, the CDR3 is TGTGCCAGCAGCCGGCCGGGAGGGAATTCACCCCTCCACTTT. Protein sequence: CASSRPGGNSPLHF. This sequence joins TRBV3-1 (or the pseudogene TRBV3-2) and TRBJ1-6; D gene uncertain. Germline assignment: CDR1 LGHDT and CDR2 YNNKEL (reference sequence). Trimming took 4 bases from V and 7 from J, leaving 11 bases between them. The CDR3 consists of 14 residues.